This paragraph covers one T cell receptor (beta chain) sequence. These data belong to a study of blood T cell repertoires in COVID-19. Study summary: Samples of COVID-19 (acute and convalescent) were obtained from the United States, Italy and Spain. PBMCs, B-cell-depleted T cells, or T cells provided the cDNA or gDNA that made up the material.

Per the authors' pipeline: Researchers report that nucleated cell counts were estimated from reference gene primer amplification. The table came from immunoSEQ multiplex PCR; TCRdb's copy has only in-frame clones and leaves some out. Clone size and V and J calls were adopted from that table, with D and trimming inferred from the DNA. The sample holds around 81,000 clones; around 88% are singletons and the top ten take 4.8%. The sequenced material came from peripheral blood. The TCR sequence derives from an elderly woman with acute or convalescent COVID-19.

CDR3 coding DNA: TGTGCCAGCAGCGATGAGGGCAATCAGCCCCAGCATTTT. This translates into CASSDEGNQPQHF. V is TRBV9 and J is TRBJ1-5; no clear D. Trimming stripped 3 bases from V and 2 bases from J, with 6 bases between. Germline CDR1 reads SGDLS; CDR2 reads YYNGEE. This CDR3 has 13 amino acids.